The 25 T cell receptor beta chains below come from one sample, sequenced in a study of beta chain features in type 1 diabetes. Overall study findings and caveats: A moderate, significant TCRB CDR3 shortening appeared in type 1 diabetes across four CD4+ subsets.

These receptors are not linked to any known antigen. Expressed TCRB transcripts were sequenced because the entire RNA isolate underwent reverse transcription. Using immunoSEQ multiplex PCR, the repertoire was profiled, and TCRdb retains in-frame clones only, with some absent. The data hold more than 550,000 clones, with about 14% observed a single time. Sequencing was done on a sample of naive CD4+ T cells from blood. The receptors stem from a man younger than 30 with type 1 diabetes.

This clone was observed a few times. The same CDR3 also results from other DNA sequences found in this sample. The CDR3: CASSLGGRTDTQYF. CDR3 nucleotide sequence: TGCGCCAGCAGCTTGGGAGGGCGAACAGATACGCAGTATTTT. The chain joins TRBV5-1 to TRBJ2-3, with a weak D call TRBD2 (5 bases). Germline values: CDR1 SGHRS, CDR2 YFSETQ. V was cut by 0 bases and J by 3 bases, with 8 bases left in between. The CDR3 is 14 amino acids.

V is TRBV7-9 and J is TRBJ1-5, with 7 positions matching TRBD1. The trim removed 3 bases at V and 3 bases at J, leaving 5 bases unmatched. CDR3 length: 15 amino acids. Per germline, CDR1 SEHNR and CDR2 FQNEAQ (reference sequence). The DNA for the CDR3 is TGTGCCAGCAGCTTTGGACAGGTACACAATCAGCCCCAGCATTTT. Protein product: CASSFGQVHNQPQHF.

The V call is TRBV10-3, the J call TRBJ2-5; TRBD1 matches 7 bases. There are 14 residues in the CDR3. Per germline, CDR1 ENHRY and CDR2 SYGVKD. Trimming took 2 bases from V and 5 from J; bases not matched to a gene: 5. This chain's CDR3 is CAISEDRDSETQYF. The CDR3 DNA sequence: TGTGCCATCAGTGAGGACAGGGATTCGGAGACCCAGTACTTC.

This clone was found a few times. The junction shows a germline mismatch at one end, possibly a read error. This chain links TRBV6-5 with TRBJ2-3; the match to TRBD1 covers 10 bases. Germline V gene data show CDR1 as MNHEY and CDR2 as SVGAGI. There are 13 residues in the CDR3. This chain's CDR3 is CASSPIVGTGDTF. The DNA for the CDR3 is TGTGCCAGCAGCCCGATCGTTGGGACAGGGGACACCTTT.

The chain carries TRBV5-1 and TRBJ2-3; D is perhaps TRBD1 (5 bases). The CDR3 consists of 14 residues. The germline gives CDR1 SGHRS, CDR2 YFSETQ. Trimming cost V 4 bases and J 0 bases, with 9 bases left between them. This chain's CDR3 is CASSGAYSTDTQYF. The CDR3, as DNA: TGCGCCAGCAGCGGGGCATATAGCACAGATACGCAGTATTTT.

The sample holds a few counts of this clone. The rearrangement uses TRBV9 and TRBJ2-3; 8 bases agree with TRBD1. V was pared by 2 bases and J by 3 bases, with 2 bases of the junction left unmatched. The CDR3 has 14 amino acids. The germline V gene encodes CDR1 SGDLS and CDR2 YYNGEE. DNA for the CDR3: TGTGCCAGCAGCGTGCAGGGGGCAACAGATACGCAGTATTTT. Translation: CASSVQGATDTQYF.

About this clone: Other DNA sequences in the same sample also yield this CDR3. The chain recombines TRBV7-2 with TRBJ2-3; 9 bases align to TRBD2. The V segment lost 2 bases and the J segment 6 bases; nucleotides outside the gene matches: 3. This CDR3 has 14 residues. Germline CDR1 is SGHTA and CDR2 is FQGNSA. CDR3 nucleotide sequence: TGTGCCAGCAGCTTAAGCCTAGCGGGGGATACGCAGTATTTT. It specifies CASSLSLAGDTQYF.

For the CDR3, the DNA is TGTGCCAGCGGACAGTACAACACCGGGGAGCTGTTTTTT. Protein product: CASGQYNTGELFF. The V call is TRBV19, the J call TRBJ2-2, with D maybe TRBD1 (6 bases). CDR1 LNHDA and CDR2 SQIVND come from the germline V gene (reference sequence). V was cut by 9 bases and J by 2 bases, with 10 bases left in between. CDR3 length: 13 residues.

The rearrangement joins TRBV29-1 to TRBJ2-7; no reliable D call. CDR3 length: 15 amino acids. The germline V gene encodes CDR1 SQVTM and CDR2 ANQGSEA. Trimming pared 4 bases from V and 3 bases from J, leaving 19 bases between. This CDR3 reads CSVAPTARTYYEQYF. For the CDR3, the DNA is TGCAGCGTTGCTCCAACAGCGAGAACGTACTACGAGCAGTACTTC.

CDR3 amino acids: CASERASKETQYF. CDR3 bases: TGTGCCAGCGAACGTGCGTCTAAAGAGACCCAGTACTTC. The V call is TRBV6-5, the J call TRBJ2-5; D is unclear. CDR1 and CDR2 from the germline V gene are MNHEY and SVGAGI. The V end was cut by 8 bases, the J end by 3 bases, with 13 bases between. The CDR3 spans 13 residues.

CDR3 sequence: CASSLLLAGAVTDTQYF. The CDR3 DNA is TGCGCCAGCAGCTTGCTGCTAGCGGGAGCGGTAACAGATACGCAGTATTTT. V gene TRBV5-1 combines with J gene TRBJ2-3; 10 bases line up with TRBD2. V trimming: 1 base; J trimming: 3 bases; junction bases outside the gene matches: 8. CDR3 length: 17 amino acids. From germline, CDR1 is SGHRS and CDR2 YFSETQ.

This clone has a handful of counts. This rearrangement joins TRBV7-9 to TRBJ1-2; the D is unclear. V lost 5 bases and J 4 bases, leaving 14 bases between the germline ends. This CDR3 has 14 amino acids. CDR1 and CDR2 (germline): SEHNR, FQNEAQ (reference sequence). The CDR3, as DNA: TGTGCCAGCAGCCCCCTCGTAACGGGCTATGGCTACACCTTC. It is translated as CASSPLVTGYGYTF.

This clone was observed a few times. The chain links TRBV6-1 to TRBJ2-7; 7 bases agree with TRBD2. After removal of 4 bases from V and 1 base from J, the junction contained 4 bases not matched to a gene. The CDR3 is made up of 14 amino acids. CDR1 and CDR2 (germline): MNHNS, SASEGT. DNA for the CDR3: TGTGCCAGCAGTGGGATCGGGGGGTCCTACGAGCAGTACTTC. This sequence encodes CASSGIGGSYEQYF.

A note on this clone: This sample includes further DNA sequences coding for the same CDR3. V gene TRBV7-2 combines with J gene TRBJ2-5, with 13 bases aligning to TRBD2. Germline CDR1 reads SGHTA; CDR2 reads FQGNSA. The CDR3 has 16 amino acids. Germline trimming cut 3 bases from V and 2 bases from J; bases unmatched to any gene: 3. The CDR3 sequence: CASSLGGLAGQETQYF. DNA of the CDR3: TGTGCCAGCAGCTTGGGGGGACTAGCGGGGCAAGAGACCCAGTACTTC.

This clone was detected only a few times. The CDR3: CASSPSYGYTF. CDR3 bases: TGTGCCAGCTCACCATCATATGGCTACACCTTC. The chain is built from TRBV18 and TRBJ1-2; D is unresolved. From germline, CDR1 is KGHSH and CDR2 LQKENI. V lost 2 bases and J 5 bases, leaving 3 bases between the germline ends. The CDR3 has 11 amino acids.

The chain has TRBV25-1 and TRBJ2-7, with no clear D. Per the germline V gene, CDR1 is MGHDK and CDR2 is SYGVNS. The CDR3 runs to 13 residues. The V end lost 6 bases, the J end lost 4 bases, and 13 bases lay between the germline ends. The CDR3 reads CASRSPKAYEQYF. In nucleotides, the CDR3 is TGTGCCAGCAGGAGTCCAAAGGCGTACGAGCAGTACTTC.

The CDR3 sequence is CASTSSGRPNEQYF. In nucleotides, the CDR3 is TGTGCCAGCACAAGTAGCGGGAGACCAAACGAGCAGTACTTC. The chain carries TRBV6-6 and TRBJ2-7; 9 bases map to TRBD2. V dropped 7 bases and J dropped 5; count of bases not matched to a gene: 9. The CDR3 is 14 residues long. The V gene's germline CDR1 is MNHNY and CDR2 SVGAGI (reference sequence).

The chain links TRBV9 to TRBJ2-1; 10 nucleotides line up with TRBD1. This CDR3 is 15 amino acids long. Germline V gene sequence: CDR1 SGDLS, CDR2 YYNGEE. Trimming took 4 bases from V and 4 from J; bases not matched to a gene: 5. The CDR3 spells CASSFDRGLYNEQFF. In nucleotides, the CDR3 is TGTGCCAGCAGCTTCGACAGGGGGCTTTACAATGAGCAGTTCTTC.

The J gene is TRBJ2-5, the V gene TRBV5-6; 7 bases are a match to TRBD1. CDR1 and CDR2 (germline): SGHDT, YYEEEE. The CDR3 length is 13 residues. V dropped 3 bases and J dropped 5; count of bases not matched to a gene: 4. The DNA of the CDR3 is TGTGCCAGCAGCTCCAGGGGGTGGGAGACCCAGTACTTC. It encodes CASSSRGWETQYF. Full variable domain (rest looked up from reference TRBV5-6 and TRBJ2-5): DAGVTQSPTHLIKTRGQQVTLRCSPKSGHDTVSWYQQALGQGPQFIFQYYEEEERQRGNFPDRFSGHQFPNYSSELNVNALLLGDSALYLCASSSRGWETQYFGPGTRLLVL.

This clone was seen a few times. The CDR3 sequence: CASSLNGLGTGELFF. In nucleotides, the CDR3 is TGTGCCAGCAGCTTAAATGGGCTGGGCACCGGGGAGCTGTTTTTT. The chain recombines TRBV7-3 with TRBJ2-2; no clear D. Germline loops: CDR1 SGHTA, CDR2 FQGTGA. The CDR3 contains 15 residues. Between the trimmed V and J ends, which lost 1 base and 4 bases, there was a span of 10 bases. Using reference TRBV7-3 and TRBJ2-2 for the parts outside the CDR3, the full variable domain is GAGVSQTPSNKVTEKGKYVELRCDPISGHTALYWYRQSLGQGPEFLIYFQGTGAADDSGLPNDRFFAVRPEGSVSTLKIQRTERGDSAVYLCASSLNGLGTGELFFGEGSRLTVL.

In DNA form, the CDR3 reads TGTGCCAGCCGGACAGACACCGGGGAGCTGTTTTTT. It codes for CASRTDTGELFF. This chain joins TRBV5-4 and TRBJ2-2, with D possibly being TRBD1 (6 bases). Germline lookup yields CDR1 SGHNT and CDR2 YYREEE (reference sequence). The V end lost 7 bases, the J end lost 3 bases, and 7 bases lay between the germline ends. CDR3 length: 12 residues. Filled out from reference TRBV5-4 and TRBJ2-2, the complete variable domain reads ETGVTQSPTHLIKTRGQQVTLRCSSQSGHNTVSWYQQALGQGPQFIFQYYREEENGRGNFPPRFSGLQFPNYSSELNVNALELDDSALYLCASRTDTGELFFGEGSRLTVL.

The V and J genes are TRBV6-6 and TRBJ2-5; D perhaps matches TRBD2 (7 bases). Trimming shortened V by 4 bases and J by 5 bases, and 17 bases separated the two germline ends. This CDR3 has 15 amino acids. Germline CDR1 and CDR2: MNHNY and SVGAGI (reference sequence). CDR3 amino acids: CASSSALGGGETQYF. CDR3 in DNA: TGTGCCAGCAGTTCGGCCCTGGGGGGGGGCGAGACCCAGTACTTC.

This clone has only a few counts. The chain uses TRBV29-1 and TRBJ1-4; 8 bases agree with TRBD1. The CDR3 runs to 14 residues. V shed 7 bases, J shed 5 bases, and the junction held 9 bases outside the gene matches. The germline V gene has CDR1 SQVTM and CDR2 ANQGSEA. The CDR3 is CSARPGQGNEKLFF. Written as DNA, the CDR3 is TGCAGCGCTCGTCCAGGACAGGGAAATGAAAAACTGTTTTTT.

This rearrangement joins TRBV5-1 to TRBJ2-2, with TRBD1 as a possible D gene (5 bases). Germline V lookup: CDR1 SGHRS, CDR2 YFSETQ. The V gene lost 0 bases and the J gene lost 1 base, with 10 bases spanning the gap. CDR3 length equals 16 residues. DNA for the CDR3: TGCGCCAGCAGCTTGGAAAGTGGACAGAACACCGGGGAGCTGTTTTTT. This codes for CASSLESGQNTGELFF. Combining the CDR3 with reference TRBV5-1 and TRBJ2-2 gives the whole variable domain KAGVTQTPRYLIKTRGQQVTLSCSPISGHRSVSWYQQTPGQGLQFLFEYFSETQRNKGNFPGRFSGRQFSNSRSEMNVSTLELGDSALYLCASSLESGQNTGELFFGEGSRLTVL.

This clone was picked up a small number of times. This chain uses TRBV30 with TRBJ1-2, with a weak D call TRBD1 (5 bases). The V gene lost 8 bases and the J gene lost 5 bases, with 9 bases spanning the gap. This CDR3 has 10 amino acids. Germline V gene sequence: CDR1 GTSNPN, CDR2 SVGIG (reference sequence). CDR3 in amino acids: CAGQSYGYTF. CDR3 nucleotides: TGTGCCGGACAATCTTATGGCTACACCTTC. Complete variable domain (other parts from reference TRBV30 and TRBJ1-2): SQTIHQWPATLVQPVGSPLSLECTVEGTSNPNLYWYRQAAGRGLQLLFYSVGIGQISSEVPQNLSASRPQDRQFILSSKKLLLSDSGFYLCAGQSYGYTFGSGTRLTVV.